A selection of T cell receptor beta chains follows, all from one sample in a study of blood T cell repertoires in COVID-19. Profiled with immunoSEQ multiplex PCR; TCRdb holds only in-frame clones, not every one. The sample includes some 250,000 clones, 80% to 90% of them seen just once. Sequenced: PBMCs or T cells enriched from blood (not recorded which). Receptors were obtained from a middle-aged man who had recovered from COVID-19. The CDR3 runs from the conserved cysteine through the conserved F or W. The order of the fields is J gene, V gene, clone size, D gene, CDR3 DNA, CDR3 protein. A D gene is named only where the DNA matches it firmly. Clone size is stated in some rows and not others, as once, few, many or a class when expanded.

j_gene: TRBJ2-2; v_gene: TRBV7-8; abundance: once; d_gene: TRBD1; CDR3nt: TGTGCCAGCAATTCCCGGGACAGGAACACCGGGGAGCTGTTTTTT; CDR3aa: CASNSRDRNTGELFF
j_gene: TRBJ2-1; v_gene: TRBV29-1; abundance: once; d_gene: TRBD2; CDR3nt: TGCAGCGTTGAGGGACTAGCGGGATCTGAGCAGTTCTTC; CDR3aa: CSVEGLAGSEQFF
j_gene: TRBJ1-3; v_gene: TRBV5-1; abundance: NA; d_gene: TRBD1; CDR3nt: TGCGCCAGCAGCTTGACAGGGGGCTTGGACACCATATATTTT; CDR3aa: CASSLTGGLDTIYF
j_gene: TRBJ2-3; v_gene: TRBV15; abundance: few; d_gene: TRBD2; CDR3nt: TGTGCCACCAGCAGTACTAGCGGGAGGAGGGATACGCAGTATTTT; CDR3aa: CATSSTSGRRDTQYF
j_gene: TRBJ2-3; v_gene: TRBV9; abundance: NA; d_gene: NA; CDR3nt: TGTGCCAGCAGCGACACAGGCACTAGCACAGATACGCAGTATTTT; CDR3aa: CASSDTGTSTDTQYF
j_gene: TRBJ1-3; v_gene: TRBV3-1/TRBV3-2; abundance: NA; d_gene: NA; CDR3nt: TGTGCCAGCAGGACACAGTATTCTGGAAACACCATATATTTT; CDR3aa: CASRTQYSGNTIYF
j_gene: TRBJ2-3; v_gene: TRBV28; abundance: NA; d_gene: TRBD1; CDR3nt: TGTGCCAGCAGTTGGAAACCCTTGACAGGGACGGCAGATACGCAGTATTTT; CDR3aa: CASSWKPLTGTADTQYF
j_gene: TRBJ1-1; v_gene: TRBV25-1; abundance: NA; d_gene: TRBD1; CDR3nt: TGTGCCACCGAAACAGGGGTCGGTACTGAAGCTTTCTTT; CDR3aa: CATETGVGTEAFF
j_gene: TRBJ1-4; v_gene: TRBV4-3; abundance: NA; d_gene: NA; CDR3nt: TGCGCCAGCAGCCCGTGGGGCGATAGTGAAAAACTGTTTTTT; CDR3aa: CASSPWGDSEKLFF
j_gene: TRBJ2-1; v_gene: TRBV30; abundance: NA; d_gene: TRBD1; CDR3nt: TGTGCCTGGAGTGTACTATCGGGACAGGGAAACAATGAGCAGTTCTTC; CDR3aa: CAWSVLSGQGNNEQFF
j_gene: TRBJ1-2; v_gene: TRBV27; abundance: NA; d_gene: TRBD1; CDR3nt: TGTGCCAGCAGTCCAGCCCCGACAGGGACGTATGGCTACACCTTC; CDR3aa: CASSPAPTGTYGYTF
j_gene: TRBJ1-6; v_gene: TRBV29-1; abundance: NA; d_gene: TRBD1; CDR3nt: TGCAGCGTGAGGACAGGGGGTAATTCACCCCTCCACTTT; CDR3aa: CSVRTGGNSPLHF
j_gene: TRBJ1-2; v_gene: TRBV9; abundance: NA; d_gene: TRBD1; CDR3nt: TGTGCCAGCAGCGCACAGGGGAACTATGGCTACACCTTC; CDR3aa: CASSAQGNYGYTF
j_gene: TRBJ1-1; v_gene: TRBV6-5; abundance: NA; d_gene: NA; CDR3nt: TGTGCCAGCAGTTACGACCCGATCCAGGGGAACACTGAAGCTTTCTTT; CDR3aa: CASSYDPIQGNTEAFF
j_gene: TRBJ1-1; v_gene: TRBV10-2; abundance: NA; d_gene: TRBD1; CDR3nt: TGCGCCAGCAGTGAAACGGACAGGGCGGGCACTGAAGCTTTCTTT; CDR3aa: CASSETDRAGTEAFF
j_gene: TRBJ2-3; v_gene: TRBV4-3; abundance: NA; d_gene: TRBD2; CDR3nt: TGCGCCAGCAGCCAAGATCTTCACGTGACTAGCGCCAACACAGATACGCAGTATTTT; CDR3aa: CASSQDLHVTSANTDTQYF
j_gene: TRBJ2-1; v_gene: TRBV27; abundance: NA; d_gene: NA; CDR3nt: TGTGCCAGCAGTTTATTCCGGACTTCCAATGAGCAGTTCTTC; CDR3aa: CASSLFRTSNEQFF
j_gene: TRBJ1-6; v_gene: TRBV2; abundance: NA; d_gene: NA; CDR3nt: TGTGCCAGCAGTCCATCTACCGGCTATAATTCACCCCTCCACTTT; CDR3aa: CASSPSTGYNSPLHF
j_gene: TRBJ1-4; v_gene: TRBV6-1; abundance: NA; d_gene: NA; CDR3nt: TGTGCCAGCAGTGAAGAGAGAGGGGAAAAACTGTTTTTT; CDR3aa: CASSEERGEKLFF
j_gene: TRBJ1-4; v_gene: TRBV7-9; abundance: NA; d_gene: TRBD1; CDR3nt: TGTGCCAGCAGCCCCAGGGGGCGGAATAATGATGAACTGTTTTTT; CDR3aa: CASSPRGRNNDELFF
j_gene: TRBJ2-7; v_gene: TRBV18; abundance: NA; d_gene: TRBD2; CDR3nt: TGTGCCAGCTCGCCCGGGGGGTTGTTCAACGAGCAGTACTTC; CDR3aa: CASSPGGLFNEQYF
j_gene: TRBJ2-1; v_gene: TRBV10-1; abundance: NA; d_gene: NA; CDR3nt: TGCGCCAGCACTCGATTCAGGGCCAATGAGCAGTTCTTC; CDR3aa: CASTRFRANEQFF
j_gene: TRBJ2-1; v_gene: TRBV21-1; abundance: NA; d_gene: NA; CDR3nt: TGTGCCAGCAGCAAAGAGGACAGGGGGTCGTACAATGAGCAGTTCTTC; CDR3aa: CASSKEDRGSYNEQFF
j_gene: TRBJ1-2; v_gene: TRBV7-9; abundance: NA; d_gene: NA; CDR3nt: TGTGCCAGCAGCTTAGCGCTATCACGGGGTTTCACCTTC; CDR3aa: CASSLALSRGFTF
j_gene: TRBJ2-7; v_gene: TRBV19; abundance: NA; d_gene: TRBD1; CDR3nt: TGTGCCAGTAGTCCACGGACAGGCAGCTACGAGCAGTACTTC; CDR3aa: CASSPRTGSYEQYF
j_gene: TRBJ1-4; v_gene: TRBV12-5; abundance: NA; d_gene: NA; CDR3nt: TGTGCTAGTGGTTTGTTTACGGGGAGTGAAAAACTGTTTTTT; CDR3aa: CASGLFTGSEKLFF
j_gene: TRBJ2-2; v_gene: TRBV6-5; abundance: NA; d_gene: TRBD2; CDR3nt: TGTGCCAGCAAGGGAAGCGGGAGAACCGGGGAGCTGTTTTTT; CDR3aa: CASKGSGRTGELFF
j_gene: TRBJ2-1; v_gene: TRBV4-1; abundance: NA; d_gene: NA; CDR3nt: TGCGCCAGCAGCCAAGGCTATATGAGCTCCTACAATGAGCAGTTCTTC; CDR3aa: CASSQGYMSSYNEQFF
j_gene: TRBJ2-1; v_gene: TRBV5-1; abundance: NA; d_gene: TRBD2; CDR3nt: TGCGCCAGCAGCCCCGGGACTAGCGGGGAAAATGAGCAGTTCTTC; CDR3aa: CASSPGTSGENEQFF
j_gene: TRBJ2-1; v_gene: TRBV5-6; abundance: NA; d_gene: NA; CDR3nt: TGTGCCAGCAGCCCCGTGGGGGGTGCCCTCGAGCAGTTCTTC; CDR3aa: CASSPVGGALEQFF
j_gene: TRBJ1-4; v_gene: TRBV7-3; abundance: NA; d_gene: NA; CDR3nt: TGTGCCAGCAGCTTAAGGGCAGGGGCTAATGAAAAACTGTTTTTT; CDR3aa: CASSLRAGANEKLFF
j_gene: TRBJ1-4; v_gene: TRBV11-2; abundance: NA; d_gene: NA; CDR3nt: TGTGCCAGCAGCTCCGGGACTGCGGGACATGAAAAACTGTTTTTT; CDR3aa: CASSSGTAGHEKLFF
j_gene: TRBJ2-7; v_gene: TRBV28; abundance: NA; d_gene: NA; CDR3nt: TGTGCCAGCACCTCTCCAGCGGGTGCCTACGAGCAGTACTTC; CDR3aa: CASTSPAGAYEQYF
j_gene: TRBJ2-3; v_gene: TRBV6-5; abundance: NA; d_gene: NA; CDR3nt: TGTGCCAGCAGGAGTAGCACAGATACGCAGTATTTT; CDR3aa: CASRSSTDTQYF
j_gene: TRBJ1-2; v_gene: TRBV9; abundance: NA; d_gene: NA; CDR3nt: TGTGCCAGCAGCGTATCAACAGGTTCCCTATACTATGGCTACACCTTC; CDR3aa: CASSVSTGSLYYGYTF
j_gene: TRBJ1-2; v_gene: TRBV7-2; abundance: NA; d_gene: TRBD1; CDR3nt: TGTGCCAGCAGCGCCACTAACGGAGGGGGCGGCTACACCTTC; CDR3aa: CASSATNGGGGYTF
j_gene: TRBJ1-2; v_gene: TRBV19; abundance: NA; d_gene: NA; CDR3nt: TGTGCCAGTAGTATAGGGGGCTCGGCTGGCTACACCTTC; CDR3aa: CASSIGGSAGYTF
j_gene: TRBJ1-1; v_gene: TRBV28; abundance: NA; d_gene: TRBD1; CDR3nt: TGTGCCTCAGGGGGTCCGAACACTGAAGCTTTCTTT; CDR3aa: CASGGPNTEAFF
j_gene: TRBJ2-5; v_gene: TRBV6-2/TRBV6-3; abundance: once; d_gene: NA; CDR3nt: TGTGCCAGCAGTTACGGGGGCCCCTCTCAAGAGACCCAGTACTTC; CDR3aa: CASSYGGPSQETQYF
j_gene: TRBJ1-2; v_gene: TRBV28; abundance: NA; d_gene: TRBD1; CDR3nt: TGTGCCAGCAGTTTGAGGATTCGGGACAGCTCCTATGGCTACACCTTC; CDR3aa: CASSLRIRDSSYGYTF
j_gene: TRBJ2-7; v_gene: TRBV15; abundance: NA; d_gene: NA; CDR3nt: TGTGCCACCAGCAAAGGCGGGGCAGACGAGCCTTACTTC; CDR3aa: CATSKGGADEPYF
j_gene: TRBJ2-1; v_gene: TRBV11-2; abundance: NA; d_gene: NA; CDR3nt: TGTGCCAGCAGCCTCGGGACTCTCAGCTCCTACAATGAGCAGTTCTTC; CDR3aa: CASSLGTLSSYNEQFF
j_gene: TRBJ2-7; v_gene: TRBV29-1; abundance: NA; d_gene: TRBD2; CDR3nt: TGCAGCGTCGCCCTGACTAGCGGGAGGAGTGTGTACGAGCAGTACTTC; CDR3aa: CSVALTSGRSVYEQYF
j_gene: TRBJ2-1; v_gene: TRBV15; abundance: NA; d_gene: NA; CDR3nt: TGTGCCACCAGCCGACTCGCGGGAAACTTAAGGGAGCAGTTCTTC; CDR3aa: CATSRLAGNLREQFF
j_gene: TRBJ2-1; v_gene: TRBV19; abundance: NA; d_gene: TRBD2; CDR3nt: TGTGCCAGTTCGGGACTAGCGGAAAACAATGAGCAGTTCTTC; CDR3aa: CASSGLAENNEQFF